Reported below is one TCR beta chain. This entry belongs to a study of T cell changes during pregnancy in multiple sclerosis. The trim removed 4 bases at V and 0 bases at J, leaving 6 bases unmatched. In germline, CDR1 is SGDLS, CDR2 YYNGEE. This CDR3 is 16 amino acids long. Clones were read by immunoSEQ multiplex PCR, and TCRdb kept only the in-frame ones, dropping some. Here the sample spans roughly 40,000 clones, 85% to 95% being singletons. The chain joins TRBV9 to TRBJ1-1, with 10 bases fitting TRBD1. This specimen was CD4+ T cells from peripheral blood mononuclear cells, taken before pregnancy. The source of this sequence is a female donor with multiple sclerosis, enrolled in a pregnancy study. The CDR3 DNA sequence: TGTGCCAGCAGCCCGAGACAGGGGGCGGTGAACACTGAAGCTTTCTTT. Encoded protein: CASSPRQGAVNTEAFF.